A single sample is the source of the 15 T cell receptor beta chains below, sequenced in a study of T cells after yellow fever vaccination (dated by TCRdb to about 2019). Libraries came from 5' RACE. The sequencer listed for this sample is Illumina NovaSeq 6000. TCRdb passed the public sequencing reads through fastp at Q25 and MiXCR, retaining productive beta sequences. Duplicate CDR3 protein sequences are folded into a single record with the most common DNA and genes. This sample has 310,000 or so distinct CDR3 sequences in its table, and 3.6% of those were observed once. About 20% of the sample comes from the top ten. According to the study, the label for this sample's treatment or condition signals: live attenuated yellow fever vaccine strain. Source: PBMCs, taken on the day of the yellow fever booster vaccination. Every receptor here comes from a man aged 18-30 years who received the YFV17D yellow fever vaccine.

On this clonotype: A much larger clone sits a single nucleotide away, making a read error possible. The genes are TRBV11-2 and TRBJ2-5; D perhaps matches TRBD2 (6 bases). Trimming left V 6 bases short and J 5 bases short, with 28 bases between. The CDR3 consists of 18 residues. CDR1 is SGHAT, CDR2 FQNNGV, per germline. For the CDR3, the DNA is TGTGCCAGCAGGCGTACTAGCTGGGGGGTCCCCGGCTGGGAGACCCAGTACTTC. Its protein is CASRRTSWGVPGWETQYF.

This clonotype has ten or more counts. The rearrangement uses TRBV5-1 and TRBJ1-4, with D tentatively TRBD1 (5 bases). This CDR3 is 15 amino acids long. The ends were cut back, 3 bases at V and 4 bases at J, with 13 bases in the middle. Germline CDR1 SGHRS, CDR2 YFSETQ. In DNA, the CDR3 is TGCGCCAGCAGCTCCGGGACGGAAGTTAATGAAAAACTGTTTTTT. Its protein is CASSSGTEVNEKLFF.

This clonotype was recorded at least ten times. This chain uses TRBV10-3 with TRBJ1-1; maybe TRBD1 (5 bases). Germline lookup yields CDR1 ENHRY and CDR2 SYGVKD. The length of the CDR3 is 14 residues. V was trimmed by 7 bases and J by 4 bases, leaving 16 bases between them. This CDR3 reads CAITIDRDGTEAFF. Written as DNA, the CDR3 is TGTGCCATCACAATCGACAGAGACGGCACTGAAGCTTTCTTT.

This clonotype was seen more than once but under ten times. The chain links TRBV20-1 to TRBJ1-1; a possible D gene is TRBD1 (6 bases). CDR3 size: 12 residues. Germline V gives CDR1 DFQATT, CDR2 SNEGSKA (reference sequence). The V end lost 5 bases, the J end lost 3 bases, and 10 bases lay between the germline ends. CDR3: CSARGGYTEAFF. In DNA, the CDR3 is TGCAGTGCTCGAGGGGGGTACACTGAAGCTTTCTTT.

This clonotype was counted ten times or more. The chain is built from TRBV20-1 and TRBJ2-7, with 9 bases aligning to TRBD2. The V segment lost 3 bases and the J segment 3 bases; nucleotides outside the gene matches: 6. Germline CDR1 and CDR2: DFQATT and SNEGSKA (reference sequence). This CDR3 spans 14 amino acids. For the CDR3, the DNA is TGCAGTGCTAGTGCCGGGACTAGCAACTACGAGCAGTACGTC. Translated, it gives CSASAGTSNYEQYV.

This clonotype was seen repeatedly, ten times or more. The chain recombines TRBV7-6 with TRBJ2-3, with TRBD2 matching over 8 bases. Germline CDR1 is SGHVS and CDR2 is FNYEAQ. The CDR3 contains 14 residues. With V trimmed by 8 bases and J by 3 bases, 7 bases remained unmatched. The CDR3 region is CASRRGGPTDTQYF. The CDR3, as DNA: TGTGCCAGCCGTCGGGGGGGGCCAACAGATACGCAGTATTTT. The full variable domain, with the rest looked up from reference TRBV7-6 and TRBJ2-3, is GAGVSQSPRYKVTKRGQDVALRCDPISGHVSLYWYRQALGQGPEFLTYFNYEAQQDKSGLPNDRFSAERPEGSISTLTIQRTEQRDSAMYRCASRRGGPTDTQYFGPGTRLTVL.

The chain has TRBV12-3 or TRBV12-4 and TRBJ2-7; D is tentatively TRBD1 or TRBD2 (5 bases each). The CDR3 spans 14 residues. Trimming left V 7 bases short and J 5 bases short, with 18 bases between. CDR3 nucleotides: TGTGCCAGCACCGGGGCCCCGGGCCGCCACGAGCAGTACGTC. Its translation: CASTGAPGRHEQYV.

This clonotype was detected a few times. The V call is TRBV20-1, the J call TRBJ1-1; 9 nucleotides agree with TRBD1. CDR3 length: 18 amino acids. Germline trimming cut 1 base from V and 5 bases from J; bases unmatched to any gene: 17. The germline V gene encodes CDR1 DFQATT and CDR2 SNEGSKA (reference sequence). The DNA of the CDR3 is TGCAGTGCTAGAGCGAGATTAGGCCGGGACAGGGAAATGACTGAAGCTTTCTTT. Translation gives CSARARLGRDREMTEAFF.

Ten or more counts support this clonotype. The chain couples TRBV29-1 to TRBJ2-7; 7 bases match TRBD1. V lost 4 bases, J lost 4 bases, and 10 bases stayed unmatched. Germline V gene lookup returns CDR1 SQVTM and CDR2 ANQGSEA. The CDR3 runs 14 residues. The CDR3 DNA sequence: TGCAGCGTTGGACCGGGACAGCGACAATACGAGCAGTACTTC. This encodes CSVGPGQRQYEQYF.

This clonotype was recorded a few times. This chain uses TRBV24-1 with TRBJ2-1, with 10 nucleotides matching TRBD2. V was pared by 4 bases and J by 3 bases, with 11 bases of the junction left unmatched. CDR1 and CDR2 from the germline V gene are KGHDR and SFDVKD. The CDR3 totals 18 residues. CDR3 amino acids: CATSEHSGGTRFYNEQFF. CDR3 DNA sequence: TGTGCCACCAGTGAACATAGCGGGGGGACCCGTTTCTACAATGAGCAGTTCTTC.

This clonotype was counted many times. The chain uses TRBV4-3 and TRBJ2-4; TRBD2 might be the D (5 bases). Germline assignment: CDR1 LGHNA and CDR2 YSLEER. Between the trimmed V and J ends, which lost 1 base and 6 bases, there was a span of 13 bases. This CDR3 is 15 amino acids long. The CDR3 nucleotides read TGCGCCAGCAGCCAAGGAACCAGGACTGGAAACATTCAGTACTTC. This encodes CASSQGTRTGNIQYF.

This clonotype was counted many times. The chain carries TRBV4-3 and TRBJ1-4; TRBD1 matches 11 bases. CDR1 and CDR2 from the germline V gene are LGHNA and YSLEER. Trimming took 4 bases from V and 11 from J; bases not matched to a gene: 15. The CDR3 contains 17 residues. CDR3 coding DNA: TGCGCCAGCAGCCTCCGAGGGGCGGGGGACAGGGGGATGAAACTGTTTTTT. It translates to CASSLRGAGDRGMKLFF.

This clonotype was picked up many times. The CDR3 loop reads CASIPGDTGELFF. In DNA, the CDR3 is TGCGCCAGCATCCCGGGGGACACCGGGGAGCTGTTTTTT. V usage is TRBV5-1 and J usage is TRBJ2-2, with D maybe TRBD2 (6 bases). The germline V gene has CDR1 SGHRS and CDR2 YFSETQ. The CDR3 has 13 residues. Trimming pared 6 bases from V and 3 bases from J, leaving 9 bases between.

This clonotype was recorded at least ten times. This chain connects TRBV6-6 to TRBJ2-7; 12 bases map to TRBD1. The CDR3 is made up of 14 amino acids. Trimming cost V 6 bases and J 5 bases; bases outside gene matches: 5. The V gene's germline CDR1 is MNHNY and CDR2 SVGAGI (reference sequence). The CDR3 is CASRPGTGGDEQYV. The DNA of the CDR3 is TGTGCCAGCAGACCCGGGACAGGGGGCGACGAGCAGTACGTC.

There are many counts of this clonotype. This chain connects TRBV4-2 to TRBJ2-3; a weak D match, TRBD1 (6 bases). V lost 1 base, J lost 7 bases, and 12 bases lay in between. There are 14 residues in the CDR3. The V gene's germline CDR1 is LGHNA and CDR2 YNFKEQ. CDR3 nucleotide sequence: TGTGCCAGCAGCCAAGGGGAACAGGGTTATACGCAGTATTTT. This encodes CASSQGEQGYTQYF.